These 11 T cell receptor beta chains share one sample of origin, sequenced in a study of graft-versus-host responses after intestinal transplantation. TCRdb keeps only in-frame clones here, not all; method: immunoSEQ multiplex PCR. The table includes around 23,000 clones, 80% to 90% detected once. The material sequenced was PBMCs, taken approximately 450 days after intestinal transplant. These receptors all come from a human patient who received an intestinal transplant, so some T cells may come from the graft donor.

The V gene is TRBV7-3, the J gene TRBJ2-5; D unclear. Germline V lookup: CDR1 SGHTA, CDR2 FQGTGA. CDR3 size: 13 residues. V was shortened by 4 bases and J by 2 bases, with 8 bases between the two germline ends. The CDR3 protein is CASSYGLQETQYF. In nucleotides, the CDR3 is TGTGCCAGCAGCTACGGCCTGCAAGAGACCCAGTACTTC.

This chain connects TRBV7-8 to TRBJ2-1, with D possibly being TRBD1 (6 bases). The CDR3 runs 12 residues. V lost 1 base and J 12 bases, leaving 10 bases between the germline ends. Germline V CDR1 and CDR2: SGHVS, FQNEAQ. CDR3 loop: CASSLDRDWQFF. CDR3 DNA: TGTGCCAGCAGCTTAGACAGGGATTGGCAGTTCTTC.

V and J are TRBV7-9 and TRBJ2-3; D perhaps matches TRBD2 (5 bases). V lost 4 bases to trimming and J lost 6 bases, with 14 bases between them. Germline assignment: CDR1 SEHNR and CDR2 FQNEAQ (reference sequence). This CDR3 comprises 14 residues. CDR3 protein: CASSSPAGGDTQYF. DNA of the CDR3: TGTGCCAGCAGCTCCCCGGCGGGCGGGGATACGCAGTATTTT.

The chain has TRBV5-1 and TRBJ2-2; the match to TRBD2 covers 8 bases. CDR1 SGHRS and CDR2 YFSETQ come from the germline V gene. The CDR3 consists of 17 residues. The trim removed 1 base at V and 5 bases at J, leaving 10 bases unmatched. Here the CDR3 reads CASSLLTGGPRTGELFF. DNA for the CDR3: TGCGCCAGCAGCTTGCTGACGGGAGGGCCGCGTACCGGGGAGCTGTTTTTT. The complete variable domain, with remaining parts taken from reference TRBV5-1 and TRBJ2-2, reads KAGVTQTPRYLIKTRGQQVTLSCSPISGHRSVSWYQQTPGQGLQFLFEYFSETQRNKGNFPGRFSGRQFSNSRSEMNVSTLELGDSALYLCASSLLTGGPRTGELFFGEGSRLTVL.

This clone has more than one count but fewer than ten. V usage is TRBV27 and J usage is TRBJ2-7; TRBD2 aligns across 11 bases. Trimming cost V 4 bases and J 2 bases; bases outside gene matches: 1. Per germline, CDR1 MNHEY and CDR2 SMNVEV (reference sequence). This CDR3 contains 14 residues. The CDR3 DNA follows: TGTGCCAGCAGTTGGGGACTAGCGGCCTACGAGCAGTACTTC. The encoded protein is CASSWGLAAYEQYF.

The chain joins TRBV4-2 to TRBJ2-7; the D is unclear. Trimming took off 3 bases at V and 1 base at J, with 4 bases between the two ends. CDR1 is LGHNA and CDR2 is YNFKEQ in the germline V gene. The CDR3 has 12 amino acids. CDR3: CASSQGSYEQYF. Written as DNA, the CDR3 is TGTGCCAGCAGCCAGGGGTCCTACGAGCAGTACTTC.

This sequence joins TRBV5-1 and TRBJ1-1; tentatively, D is TRBD1 (5 bases). This CDR3 contains 12 residues. Trimming cost V 5 bases and J 3 bases, with 8 bases left between them. Germline V gene sequence: CDR1 SGHRS, CDR2 YFSETQ. CDR3 sequence reads: CASRGPDTEAFF. The CDR3 bases are TGCGCCAGCAGGGGGCCTGACACTGAAGCTTTCTTT.

In this sample, this clone turned up once. This chain connects TRBV27 to TRBJ2-7; D remains ambiguous. The CDR3 contains 14 residues. V was shortened by 5 bases and J by 6 bases, with 17 bases between the two germline ends. CDR1 and CDR2 (germline): MNHEY, SMNVEV (reference sequence). The CDR3 nucleotides are TGTGCCAGCAGTCAGAATACAGACGTCGGCGAGCAGTACTTC. Its protein is CASSQNTDVGEQYF.

The J gene is TRBJ2-7, the V gene TRBV13; D gene uncertain. This CDR3 is 13 amino acids long. V gave up 0 bases and J gave up 4 bases, with 7 bases separating them. CDR1 and CDR2 (germline): PRHDT, FYEKMQ (reference sequence). The CDR3 coding sequence is TGTGCCAGCAGCTTAGGTGGAACTTACGAGCAGTACTTC. Amino acid sequence: CASSLGGTYEQYF. Full variable domain (missing parts from reference TRBV13 and TRBJ2-7): AAGVIQSPRHLIKEKRETATLKCYPIPRHDTVYWYQQGPGQDPQFLISFYEKMQSDKGSIPDRFSAQQFSDYHSELNMSSLELGDSALYFCASSLGGTYEQYFGPGTRLTVT.

A single count supports this clone. Here the CDR3 reads CASSPGTGPLSGANVLTF. CDR3 in DNA: TGTGCCAGCTCACCCGGGACAGGACCTCTCTCTGGGGCCAACGTCCTGACTTTC. J is TRBJ2-6 and V is TRBV18, with 8 bases aligning to TRBD1. The length of the CDR3 is 18 residues. The J segment lost 0 bases and the V segment lost 3 bases, leaving 7 bases of the junction unmatched. Looked up from germline, CDR1 is KGHSH and CDR2 is LQKENI.

The chain joins TRBV29-1 to TRBJ2-5; either TRBD1 or TRBD2 may fit D (5 bases each). The length of the CDR3 is 13 residues. Trimming pared 5 bases from V and 3 bases from J, leaving 13 bases between. Germline-derived CDR1 and CDR2 are SQVTM and ANQGSEA. CDR3 sequence (DNA): TGCAGCGTTCCGGCCGGGACGGAAGAGACCCAGTACTTC. It is translated as CSVPAGTEETQYF.